This T cell receptor beta chain was profiled in a study of regulatory T cells in long-lasting Graves disease. Whole-study findings and limits: Persistent disease was characterized by preferential usage of TRBV28, TRBJ1-2 and TRBJ2-5.

The time point is: newly diagnosed GD, antithyroid drugs for less than 3 months. From PBMCs, RNA was extracted and then used to make the TCR library. An endocrinology department in Xi'an, China, recruited the patients. Both iRepertoire HTBI primers and Arm-PCR of CDR3 regions were used to build the TCR beta libraries. TCRdb passed the multiplex PCR reads through MiXCR, listing each CDR3 protein once. Found here are 500,000 or so distinct CDR3 sequences, 15% to 20% of them singletons; the top ten hold 12%. In germline, CDR1 is DFQATT, CDR2 SNEGSKA (reference sequence). V lost 5 bases to trimming and J lost 4 bases; unmatched junction nucleotides: 9. This CDR3 contains 14 residues. This clonotype was observed at least ten times. Antigen specificity is unknown. These data were also filed under a second study, of T cells in Graves' hyperthyroidism and ophthalmopathy. From that second work: Clinical symptoms, serum thyroxine, TRAb, thyroid ultrasound and orbital computed tomography informed diagnoses.

The specimen comprised peripheral blood mononuclear cells (PBMCs), sampled at new diagnosis, from a patient treated with antithyroid drugs. The sequence derives from a man aged 35-49 years with Graves disease. The V call is TRBV20-1, the J call TRBJ2-5; 8 bases are a match to TRBD1. DNA for the CDR3: TGCAGTGCTCGATCCAGGACAGGGTCAGAGACCCAGTACTTC. Protein product: CSARSRTGSETQYF.